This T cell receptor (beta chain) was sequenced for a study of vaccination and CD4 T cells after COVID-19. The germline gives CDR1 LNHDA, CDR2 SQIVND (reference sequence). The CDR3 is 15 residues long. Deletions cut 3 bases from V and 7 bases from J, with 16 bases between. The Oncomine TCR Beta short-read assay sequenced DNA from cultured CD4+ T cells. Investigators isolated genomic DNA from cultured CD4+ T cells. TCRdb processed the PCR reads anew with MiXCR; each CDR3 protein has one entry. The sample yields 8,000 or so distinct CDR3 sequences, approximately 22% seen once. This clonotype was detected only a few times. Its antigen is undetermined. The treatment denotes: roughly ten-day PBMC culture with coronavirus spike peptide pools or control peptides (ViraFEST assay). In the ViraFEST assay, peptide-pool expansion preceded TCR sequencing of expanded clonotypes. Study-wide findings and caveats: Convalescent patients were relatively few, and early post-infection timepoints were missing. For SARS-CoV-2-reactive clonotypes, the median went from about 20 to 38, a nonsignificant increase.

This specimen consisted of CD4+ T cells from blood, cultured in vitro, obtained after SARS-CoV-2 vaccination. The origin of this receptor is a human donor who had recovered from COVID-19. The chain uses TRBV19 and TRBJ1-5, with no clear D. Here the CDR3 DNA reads TGTGCCAGTAGTATCGGAGAGGGTATGGGGCAGCCCCAGCATTTT. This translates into CASSIGEGMGQPQHF.